This T cell receptor (beta chain) was observed in a study of shared clonotypes between healthy human individuals (dated by TCRdb to the early 2020s). In terms of the full investigation: The cohort included three men and two women between 18 and 49 years of age. Per donor, three plates each were used for CD4 naive and CD4 memory, two for CD8 naive, and one for CD8 memory. To estimate repertoire size and how much clonotypes are shared between individuals, the study performed deep sequencing of blood TCR repertoires from roughly five healthy adults. To increase sequencing depth and limit assay-specific biases, different laboratories used diverse techniques to prepare libraries and sequence TCR repertoires. Each donor's leukapheresis produced roughly between roughly 0.85 and 9 billion PBMCs.

This clone has only a few counts. What this receptor recognizes is not known. Per-base quality was not reported, and no clone a single base away is much larger than it. Donors were healthy HIV-negative adults with no recently reported acute infections or vaccinations. All donors were Caucasian adults living in Nashville, Tennessee, USA. Magnetic negative selection was used to enrich CD4+ T cells, after which naive cells were positively selected on CD45RA and the negative fraction became the memory subset. After blood collection by leukapheresis, PBMCs were isolated using Ficoll-Histopaque density gradient centrifugation and then cryopreserved in the vapor phase of liquid nitrogen. Analytical flow cytometry was used to check the purity and quantity of each magnetically sorted T cell population. Each sorted fraction had its genomic DNA isolated and then quantified by UV absorbance on a Nanodrop 2000c.

TCR CDR3 regions were amplified from genomic DNA by multiplex PCR using the deep immunoSEQ assay. Extracted genomic DNA from each cell subset was spread evenly across all wells of several immunoSEQ 96-well plates, with each plate serving as a replicate. For sorted subsets, about 210 ng of genomic DNA, equivalent to some 30,000 T cell genomes, went into each replicate PCR. Purified libraries were quantified with a Qubit 3.0 fluorometer, sized on a Bioanalyzer 2100, and re-quantified with the KAPA Library Quantification kit. A separate single-read 150-cycle Illumina NextSeq 550 flow cell was used to sequence each immunoSEQ 96-well plate. The original pipeline was this. Because only junctional sequences without quality scores were contained in the immunoSEQ output, filtering matching that applied to full-length reads could not be performed. Sequences were annotated with PyIR, a Python wrapper for IgBLAST v1.9, and V/J genes and CDR3 were assigned using IMGT germline references. Reads with weak V/J assignments (E-value above 1e-6), missing CDR3, stop codons, out-of-frame junctions, or ambiguous translated residues were removed. A V3J clonotype was defined by an identical inferred V gene, J gene, and CDR3 amino acid sequence. The percentage overlap between two repertoires was calculated by dividing the number of shared unique clonotypes by the size of the smaller repertoire. Three approaches were used to assess repertoire richness: RTK rarefaction, the Chao1 estimator, and Recon v2.1 estimates of unobserved clonotypes. OLGA was used to compute generation probabilities for all TCRbeta clonotypes that the gDNA method yielded from a handful of donors. In TCRdb, the immuneACCESS table is reduced to in-frame sequences with V and J assigned. These tables do not hold every clone; where another copy was compared, an unresolved V gene accounts for under half, and the others remain unexplained. Clone size and the V and J calls come from that table; the DNA yielded D and trimming. The sample table contains about 710,000 clones; only one count was recorded for roughly 73% of them. Of the sample, about 1.8% is held by the ten largest clones.

Study-wide findings and limitations: Because the study included only a small number of donors, the genetic and exposure-history diversity represented was limited. Pairwise subsampling indicated that sequencing depth was expected to affect the degree of clonotype sharing among donors. Naive subsets generally had larger estimated clonotype richness than memory subsets did. Compared with non-shared clonotypes, the clonotypes found in all four sorted-subset donors had higher generation probabilities. Incomplete sequencing was indicated by rarefaction of sorted-subset datasets, despite the large sequencing depth. Across a handful of donors, approximately 4.6% of naive CD4, 3% to 4% of naive CD8, roughly 2.3% of memory CD4, and approximately 0.4% of memory CD8 clonotypes were shared. Sampling was limited to blood, and TCR repertoires in tissue likely differ from TCR repertoires in blood.

Including the terminal cysteine and phenylalanine, the CDR3 comprises 16 residues. Kept here is only the CDR3 DNA, which spans 48 bases and is read in frame from base 1. Trimming takes 6 bases from V and 0 bases from J, and the germline ends sit 14 bases apart. Looking up the germline V gene yields CDR1 SGHVS and CDR2 FQNEAQ. The sample was memory CD4+ T cells sorted from blood. The meaning of the sample's cell subset or site label: CD45RA-negative fraction. The chain is encoded by TRBV7-8 joined to TRBJ2-2, and perhaps TRBD2 as D gene, on 5 matching bases. The sequence derives from a woman in her twenties or thirties in good health. The base sequence is TGTGCCAGCAGTCCCCGGGAAGGAGCGAACACCGGGGAGCTGTTTTTT. It translates to CASSPREGANTGELFF. When the CDR3 is completed using the reference TRBV7-8 and TRBJ2-2 genes on either side, the full variable domain is GAGVSQSPRYKVAKRGQDVALRCDPISGHVSLFWYQQALGQGPEFLTYFQNEAQLDKSGLPSDRFFAERPEGSVSTLKIQRTQQEDSAVYLCASSPREGANTGELFFGEGSRLTVL.